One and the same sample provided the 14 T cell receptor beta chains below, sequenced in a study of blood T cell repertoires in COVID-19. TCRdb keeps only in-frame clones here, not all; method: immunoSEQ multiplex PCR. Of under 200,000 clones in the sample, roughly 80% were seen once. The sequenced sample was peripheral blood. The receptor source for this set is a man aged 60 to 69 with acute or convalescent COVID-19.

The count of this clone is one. This CDR3 reads CASSQAANTGELFF. CDR3 DNA: TGCGCCAGCAGCCAGGCGGCGAACACCGGGGAGCTGTTTTTT. This rearrangement joins TRBV4-3 to TRBJ2-2; D unclear. V gave up 3 bases and J gave up 0 bases, with 5 bases separating them. The CDR3 has 14 residues. Germline V lookup: CDR1 LGHNA, CDR2 YSLEER.

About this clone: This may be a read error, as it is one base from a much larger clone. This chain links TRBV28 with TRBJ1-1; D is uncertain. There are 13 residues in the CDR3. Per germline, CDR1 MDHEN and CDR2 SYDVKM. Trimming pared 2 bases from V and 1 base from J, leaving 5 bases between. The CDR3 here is CASSLNGNTEAFF. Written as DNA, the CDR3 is TGTGCCAGCAGTTTAAACGGGAACACTGAAGCTTTCTTT.

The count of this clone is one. For the CDR3, the DNA is TGCAGCGTTGAGCTCGGGGGGGCAGATACGCAGTATTTT. It yields the protein CSVELGGADTQYF. The V and J genes are TRBV29-1 and TRBJ2-3; 8 positions agree with TRBD2. Looked up from germline, CDR1 is SQVTM and CDR2 is ANQGSEA. CDR3 size: 13 residues. Germline trimming cut 3 bases from V and 4 bases from J; bases unmatched to any gene: 3.

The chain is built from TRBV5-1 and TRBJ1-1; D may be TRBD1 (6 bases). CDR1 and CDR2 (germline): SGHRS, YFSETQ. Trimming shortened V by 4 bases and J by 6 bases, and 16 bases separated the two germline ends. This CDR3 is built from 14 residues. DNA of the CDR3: TGCGCCAGCAGCCGAGACAGGTTCTCCCCTGAAGCTTTCTTT. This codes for CASSRDRFSPEAFF.

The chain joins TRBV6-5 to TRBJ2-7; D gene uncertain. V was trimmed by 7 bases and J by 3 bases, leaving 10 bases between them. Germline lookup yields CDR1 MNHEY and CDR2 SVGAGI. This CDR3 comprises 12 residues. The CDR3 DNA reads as TGTGCCAGCACGACTGAGATCTACGAGCAGTACTTC. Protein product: CASTTEIYEQYF.

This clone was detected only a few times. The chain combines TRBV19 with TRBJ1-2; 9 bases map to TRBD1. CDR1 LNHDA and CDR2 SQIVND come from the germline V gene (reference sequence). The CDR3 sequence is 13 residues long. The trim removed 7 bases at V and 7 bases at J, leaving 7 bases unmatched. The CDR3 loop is CASTPTGGGGYTF. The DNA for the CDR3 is TGTGCCAGTACCCCGACAGGGGGAGGTGGCTACACCTTC.

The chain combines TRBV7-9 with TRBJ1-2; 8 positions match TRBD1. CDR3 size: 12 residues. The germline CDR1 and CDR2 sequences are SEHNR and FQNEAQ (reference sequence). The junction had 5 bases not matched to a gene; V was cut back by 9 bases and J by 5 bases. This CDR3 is CASSTGVYGYTF. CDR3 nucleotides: TGTGCCAGTTCGACAGGGGTATATGGCTACACCTTC.

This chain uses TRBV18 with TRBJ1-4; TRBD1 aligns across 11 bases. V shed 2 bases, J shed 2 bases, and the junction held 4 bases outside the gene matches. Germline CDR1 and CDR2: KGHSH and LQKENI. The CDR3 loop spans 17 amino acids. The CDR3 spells CASSPFGQGATNEKLFF. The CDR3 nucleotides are TGTGCCAGCTCACCATTCGGACAGGGGGCCACTAATGAAAAACTGTTTTTT.

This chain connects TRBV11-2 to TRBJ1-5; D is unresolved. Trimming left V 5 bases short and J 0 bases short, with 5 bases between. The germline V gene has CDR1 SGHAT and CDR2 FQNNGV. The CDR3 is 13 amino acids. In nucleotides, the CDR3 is TGTGCCAGCAGCCCTTATAGCAATCAGCCCCAGCATTTT. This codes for CASSPYSNQPQHF.

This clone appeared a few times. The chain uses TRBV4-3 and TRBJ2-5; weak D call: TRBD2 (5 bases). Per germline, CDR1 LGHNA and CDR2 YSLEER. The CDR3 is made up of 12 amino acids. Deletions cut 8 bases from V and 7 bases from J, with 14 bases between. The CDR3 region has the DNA TGCGCCAGCGGCGCCCCGGCGGGGACCCAGTACTTC. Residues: CASGAPAGTQYF.

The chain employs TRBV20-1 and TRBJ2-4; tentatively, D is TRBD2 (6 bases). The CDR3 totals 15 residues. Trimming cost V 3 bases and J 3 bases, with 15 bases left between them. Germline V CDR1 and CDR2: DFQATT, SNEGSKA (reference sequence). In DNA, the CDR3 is TGCAGTGCTAGTGGGGCGGGGCCACACAAAAACATTCAGTACTTC. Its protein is CSASGAGPHKNIQYF.

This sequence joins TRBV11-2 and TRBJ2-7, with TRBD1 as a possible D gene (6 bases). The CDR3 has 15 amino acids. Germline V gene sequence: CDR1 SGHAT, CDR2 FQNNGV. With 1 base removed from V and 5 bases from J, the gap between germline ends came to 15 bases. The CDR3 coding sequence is TGTGCCAGCAGCTTAGGTCCCCAGGGGTGGAACGAGCAGTACTTC. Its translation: CASSLGPQGWNEQYF. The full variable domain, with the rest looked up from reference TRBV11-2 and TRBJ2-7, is EAGVAQSPRYKIIEKRQSVAFWCNPISGHATLYWYQQILGQGPKLLIQFQNNGVVDDSQLPKDRFSAERLKGVDSTLKIQPAKLEDSAVYLCASSLGPQGWNEQYFGPGTRLTVT.

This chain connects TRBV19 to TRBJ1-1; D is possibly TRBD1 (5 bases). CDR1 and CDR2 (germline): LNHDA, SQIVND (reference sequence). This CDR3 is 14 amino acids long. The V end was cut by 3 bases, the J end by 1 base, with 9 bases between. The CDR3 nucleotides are TGTGCCAGTAGTATGCGGGGACGGAACACTGAAGCTTTCTTT. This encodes CASSMRGRNTEAFF.

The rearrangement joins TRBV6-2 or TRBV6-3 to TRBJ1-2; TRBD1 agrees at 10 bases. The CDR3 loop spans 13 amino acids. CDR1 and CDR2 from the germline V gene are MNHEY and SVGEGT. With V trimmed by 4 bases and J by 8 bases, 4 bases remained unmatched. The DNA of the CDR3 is TGTGCCAGCAGTTCGACAGGGGGCGTGGGCTACACCTTC. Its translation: CASSSTGGVGYTF.